The text below deals with one TCR beta chain. The data were obtained in a study of T cell changes during pregnancy in multiple sclerosis. Germline CDR1 is SGHRS and CDR2 is YFSETQ. This CDR3 comprises 15 residues. Between the trimmed V and J ends, which lost 0 bases and 1 base, there was a span of 11 bases. The table came from immunoSEQ multiplex PCR; TCRdb's copy has only in-frame clones and leaves some out. Found here are about 21,000 clones, 65% to 90% of them singletons; the top ten hold about 1.1%. Sequenced here: CD4+ T cells from peripheral blood mononuclear cells, sampled in the first trimester of pregnancy. This TCR derives from a female donor in good health, enrolled as a control in a pregnancy study. The rearrangement uses TRBV5-1 and TRBJ2-7; tentatively, D is TRBD1 (6 bases). CDR3 loop: CASSLDQGLSYEQYF. The CDR3 DNA is TGCGCCAGCAGCTTGGATCAGGGGTTATCCTACGAGCAGTACTTC.